This record concerns one T cell receptor (beta chain) sequence. This clone's antigen is unknown. One base away there is no much larger clone; base qualities are not given. This sample is part of a study of blood T cell repertoires in COVID-19 (dated by TCRdb to the early 2020s). In terms of the full investigation: Samples covering the acute and convalescent phases of COVID-19 were provided by collaborators in the United States, Italy and Spain. The prospective study material was composed of cDNA or gDNA derived from T cells, B-cell-depleted T cells, or PBMCs. The repertoires were made available in a free public database intended to serve as a resource for research on the immune response to SARS-CoV-2. Samples came from the ongoing ImmuneRACE study (first 160 participants) plus 1,254 subjects from 6 global collaborators. The sample metadata nearly always contained a de-identified subject ID, COVID-19 status, age in years and sex. HLA class I and class II types, where available, came from metadata supplied by the sample provider rather than from assay-based typing. Deeply sampled blood TCRbeta repertoires from subjects exposed to, actively infected with, or recovered from COVID-19 were included in the dataset. Results and caveats for the whole study, not just this receptor: How much clinical and demographic metadata was included differed by source and by participant, and the metadata was provided uncurated.

TCRbeta CDR3 regions were amplified from genomic DNA by means of the immunoSEQ Assay, a bias-controlled multiplex PCR. As for the original processing: The number of nucleated cells in each sample was estimated by amplification of reference gene primers within the assay. To quantify the absolute abundance of each unique TCRbeta CDR3 rearrangement, sequence reads were collapsed and filtered. For each sample, productive Simpson clonality was calculated as the square root of Simpson's diversity index across productive rearrangements. Not all clones reach the TCRdb copy of this immuneACCESS table, which keeps in-frame sequences only. Checked studies attribute under half of the gap to unresolved V genes and leave the rest unexplained. That table furnishes V, J and clone size, whereas the DNA furnished D and trimming. The sample has about 58,000 clones on record, approximately 90% of them singletons. The ten most abundant clones make up around an eighth of the sample.

The germline V and J ends show losses of 6 bases and 0 bases respectively, and no gene match explains 11 bases of the junction. According to the germline V gene, CDR1 reads SGHRS and CDR2 reads YFSETQ. Taken from cysteine to phenylalanine, the CDR3 has 17 residues. Solely the CDR3 DNA is kept, with 51 bases framed from the first base. Collaborating institutions collected whole blood in K2EDTA tubes following their own protocols. Collaborator samples were shipped for TCRbeta analysis as frozen whole blood, isolated PBMCs, or DNA extracted from either sample type. The receptor was derived from a woman aged 55-75 years with active COVID-19. The rearrangement combines TRBV5-1 with TRBJ1-4; 7 central nucleotides agree with TRBD1. Sequenced input: peripheral blood. The CDR3 region: CASKTGMGFATNEKLFF. The nucleotide sequence reads TGCGCCAGCAAGACAGGGATGGGCTTTGCAACTAATGAAAAACTGTTTTTT. Beyond the CDR3, the reference TRBV5-1 and TRBJ1-4 genes provide the residues; the full variable domain reads: KAGVTQTPRYLIKTRGQQVTLSCSPISGHRSVSWYQQTPGQGLQFLFEYFSETQRNKGNFPGRFSGRQFSNSRSEMNVSTLELGDSALYLCASKTGMGFATNEKLFFGSGTQLSVL.